The 7 T cell receptor beta chains below come from one sample, sequenced in a study of T-cell reconstitution after alpha-beta-depleted transplantation in children. TCRbeta library construction was performed incorporating unique molecular identifiers. TCRdb redid the calling of the PCR reads with MiXCR, one entry per CDR3 protein. The sample has 140,000 or so distinct CDR3 sequences; about 9% are singletons. The sequences come from PBMCs, mostly from graft donor cells, collected 180 days after TCRalphabeta/CD19-depleted stem cell transplant. The receptor set was obtained from a female patient under 10 years old who had a stem cell transplant for congenital amegakaryocytic thrombocytopenia, so the T cells may come from the graft donor.

The chain is built from TRBV13 and TRBJ2-7, with D possibly TRBD1 on 5 matching bases. Germline CDR1 PRHDT, CDR2 FYEKMQ (reference sequence). The CDR3 contains 16 residues. Trimming cost V 0 bases and J 0 bases, with 12 bases left between them. This CDR3 is CASSLGTGASSYEQYF. The CDR3 bases are TGTGCCAGCAGCTTAGGTACTGGGGCGAGCTCCTACGAGCAGTACTTC.

A single count supports this clonotype. This clone may be a read error of a much larger clone one base away. The chain uses TRBV20-1 and TRBJ2-1, with 12 bases fitting TRBD2. CDR3 length equals 18 residues. V trimming: 0 bases; J trimming: 10 bases; junction bases outside the gene matches: 16. The germline V gene has CDR1 DFQATT and CDR2 SNEGSKA (reference sequence). Here the CDR3 reads CSARDMATSGSLYIEQFF. The CDR3 coding sequence is TGCAGTGCTAGAGATATGGCGACTAGCGGGAGCTTGTACATAGAGCAGTTCTTC.

For this clonotype: The junction and the germline gene differ at one end; a read error may be behind it. V usage is TRBV10-3 and J usage is TRBJ2-7; maybe TRBD2 (5 bases). This CDR3 is 14 amino acids long. CDR1 ENHRY and CDR2 SYGVKD come from the germline V gene. CDR3 bases: TGTGCCATCAGGTTAAGCGGAAGTACCTACGTGCAGTACTTC. It specifies CAIRLSGSTYVQYF.

This clonotype was seen repeatedly, ten times or more. This chain joins TRBV20-1 and TRBJ2-3; tentatively, D is TRBD1 (5 bases). The CDR3 spans 13 residues. V was cut by 3 bases and J by 6 bases, with 13 bases left in between. The germline V gene has CDR1 DFQATT and CDR2 SNEGSKA (reference sequence). Here the CDR3 reads CSASAREADTQYF. Written as DNA, the CDR3 is TGCAGTGCTAGTGCCAGGGAAGCGGATACGCAGTATTTT.

The CDR3 reads CASSPPNSLDGANVLTF. The DNA for the CDR3 is TGTGCCAGCTCACCACCGAATTCCCTCGATGGGGCCAACGTCCTGACTTTC. The rearrangement links TRBV18 to TRBJ2-6; no clear D gene. The CDR3 has 17 amino acids. Germline V lookup: CDR1 KGHSH, CDR2 LQKENI. Trimming took 0 bases from V and 3 from J, leaving 12 bases between them.

Ten or more counts support this clonotype. This chain connects TRBV5-1 to TRBJ2-7, with D perhaps TRBD2 (6 bases). Trimming shortened V by 1 base and J by 2 bases, and 10 bases separated the two germline ends. The CDR3 covers 14 residues. Germline CDR1 SGHRS, CDR2 YFSETQ. The CDR3 DNA reads as TGCGCCAGCAGCTTGAAACTAGCAACCTACGAGCAGTACTTC. Residues: CASSLKLATYEQYF.

This clonotype has only a few counts. J is TRBJ2-5 and V is TRBV5-1; the match to TRBD1 covers 8 bases. V gave up 2 bases and J gave up 5 bases; unmatched junction bases: 11. CDR1 and CDR2 from the germline V gene are SGHRS and YFSETQ. The length of the CDR3 is 16 residues. CDR3: CASSLDFRGRGETQYF. The DNA for the CDR3 is TGCGCCAGCAGCTTAGATTTCAGGGGGCGAGGGGAGACCCAGTACTTC.